This entry lists 12 T cell receptor beta chains sequenced from one sample in a study of blood T cell repertoires in COVID-19. Using immunoSEQ multiplex PCR, the repertoire was profiled, and TCRdb retains in-frame clones only, with some absent. The sample records around 110,000 clones, approximately 88% being singletons. The sample consisted of peripheral blood. These TCRs come from a woman in her 70s with acute or convalescent COVID-19.

The chain combines TRBV5-1 with TRBJ1-1; possibly TRBD1 for D (6 bases). Germline loops: CDR1 SGHRS, CDR2 YFSETQ. The CDR3 length is 15 residues. V gave up 1 base and J gave up 2 bases, with 12 bases separating them. The CDR3 spells CASSLTGSGNTEAFF. CDR3 in DNA: TGCGCCAGCAGCTTGACAGGGAGTGGAAACACTGAAGCTTTCTTT.

This clone was counted once. The V call is TRBV7-2, the J call TRBJ2-1; 9 bases fit TRBD1. J gave up 4 bases and V 4 bases, and 8 bases lay outside the gene matches. There are 16 residues in the CDR3. Germline V gives CDR1 SGHTA, CDR2 FQGNSA. CDR3 nucleotide sequence: TGTGCCAGCAGCTCCCATCGGGGACAGGGATACAATGAGCAGTTCTTC. This translates into CASSSHRGQGYNEQFF. The entire variable domain, with the rest obtained from reference TRBV7-2 and TRBJ2-1, is as follows: GAGVSQSPSNKVTEKGKDVELRCDPISGHTALYWYRQSLGQGLEFLIYFQGNSAPDKSGLPSDRFSAERTGGSVSTLTIQRTQQEDSAVYLCASSSHRGQGYNEQFFGPGTRLTVL.

V and J are TRBV27 and TRBJ1-2, with TRBD1 matching 9 bases. The CDR3 length is 13 residues. The trim removed 6 bases at V and 9 bases at J, leaving 8 bases unmatched. CDR1 is MNHEY, CDR2 SMNVEV, per germline (reference sequence). Here the CDR3 reads CASRPGQGGSYTF. The CDR3 nucleotides read TGTGCCAGCAGGCCGGGACAGGGAGGTAGCTACACCTTC.

This clone was observed a single time. The rearrangement links TRBV10-3 to TRBJ1-5; D not certain. Germline V gives CDR1 ENHRY, CDR2 SYGVKD. The CDR3 sequence is 13 residues long. Trimming left V 6 bases short and J 3 bases short, with 9 bases between. The CDR3 sequence is CAISPGPNQPQHF. DNA of the CDR3: TGTGCCATCAGCCCGGGTCCCAATCAGCCCCAGCATTTT.

The rearrangement uses TRBV10-2 and TRBJ1-1; tentative D call: TRBD1 (5 bases). Germline loops: CDR1 WSHSY, CDR2 SAAADI. V was shortened by 5 bases and J by 1 base, with 11 bases between the two germline ends. The CDR3 extends over 14 amino acids. CDR3 nucleotides: TGCGCCAGCAGTCGGGCAGGACAGAACACTGAAGCTTTCTTT. It translates to CASSRAGQNTEAFF.

The J gene is TRBJ1-2, the V gene TRBV5-1; possible D gene TRBD1, 5 bases. The CDR3 extends over 14 amino acids. Germline V gives CDR1 SGHRS, CDR2 YFSETQ. Trimming left V 0 bases short and J 4 bases short, with 10 bases between. CDR3 sequence reads: CASSLDGGAYGYTF. The CDR3 coding sequence is TGCGCCAGCAGCTTGGATGGAGGGGCCTATGGCTACACCTTC.

The chain has TRBV3-1 (or the pseudogene TRBV3-2) and TRBJ1-1; no clear D. The V end lost 3 bases, the J end lost 2 bases, and 7 bases lay between the germline ends. Germline values: CDR1 LGHDT, CDR2 YNNKEL (reference sequence). The CDR3 covers 13 residues. The CDR3 loop is CASSQPGNTEAFF. For the CDR3, the DNA is TGTGCCAGCAGCCAGCCGGGAAACACTGAAGCTTTCTTT.

The gene calls are TRBV5-1 and TRBJ1-1; a possible D gene is TRBD1 (6 bases). Germline V gene data show CDR1 as SGHRS and CDR2 as YFSETQ. With 4 bases removed from V and 0 bases from J, the gap between germline ends came to 13 bases. This CDR3 has 15 residues. The CDR3, as DNA: TGCGCCAGCAGCCAACAGGGAACCATGAACACTGAAGCTTTCTTT. This translates into CASSQQGTMNTEAFF.

The chain recombines TRBV28 with TRBJ1-2; D uncertain. V shed 10 bases and J shed 5 bases, with 14 bases lying between them. The germline V gene encodes CDR1 MDHEN and CDR2 SYDVKM. This CDR3 contains 12 residues. This chain's CDR3 is CATRPGFYGYTF. In DNA, the CDR3 is TGTGCCACCCGCCCGGGGTTTTATGGCTACACCTTC.

This clone was counted only a few times. V and J are TRBV6-5 and TRBJ1-4; a weak D match, TRBD1 (6 bases). The V gene lost 2 bases and the J gene lost 4 bases, with 11 bases spanning the gap. The CDR3 totals 15 residues. Germline CDR1 reads MNHEY; CDR2 reads SVGAGI. In DNA, the CDR3 is TGTGCCAGCAGTTACGCCGGGGGGCTTAATGAAAAACTGTTTTTT. Amino acid sequence: CASSYAGGLNEKLFF.

This chain joins TRBV28 and TRBJ2-1; tentative D call: TRBD1 (6 bases). V dropped 5 bases and J dropped 5 bases, with 16 bases sitting between them. The CDR3 sequence is 15 residues long. CDR1 and CDR2 (germline): MDHEN, SYDVKM. The CDR3 region is CASSPAQGWDNEQFF. For the CDR3, the DNA is TGTGCCAGCAGTCCCGCACAGGGTTGGGACAATGAGCAGTTCTTC. The variable domain in full, with the rest retrieved from reference TRBV28 and TRBJ2-1, is DVKVTQSSRYLVKRTGEKVFLECVQDMDHENMFWYRQDPGLGLRLIYFSYDVKMKEKGDIPEGYSVSREKKERFSLILESASTNQTSMYLCASSPAQGWDNEQFFGPGTRLTVL.

This clone was counted a few times. The chain couples TRBV4-1 to TRBJ1-5, with TRBD1 matching 9 bases. This CDR3 is built from 16 residues. J lost 1 base, V lost 3 bases, and 4 bases had no gene match. Looked up from germline, CDR1 is MGHRA and CDR2 is YSYEKL. CDR3 in amino acids: CASSQGQGASNQPQHF. CDR3 coding DNA: TGCGCCAGCAGCCAGGGACAGGGAGCCAGCAATCAGCCCCAGCATTTT.